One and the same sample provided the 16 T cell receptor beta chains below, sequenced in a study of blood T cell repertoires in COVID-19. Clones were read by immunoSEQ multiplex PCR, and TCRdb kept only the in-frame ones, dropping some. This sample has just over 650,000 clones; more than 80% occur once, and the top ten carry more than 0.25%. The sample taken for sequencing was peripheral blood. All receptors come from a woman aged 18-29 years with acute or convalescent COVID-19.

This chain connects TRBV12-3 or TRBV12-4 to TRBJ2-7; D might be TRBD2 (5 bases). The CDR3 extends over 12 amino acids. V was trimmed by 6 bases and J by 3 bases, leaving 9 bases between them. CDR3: CASRGANYEQYF. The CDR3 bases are TGTGCCAGCAGGGGAGCTAACTACGAGCAGTACTTC.

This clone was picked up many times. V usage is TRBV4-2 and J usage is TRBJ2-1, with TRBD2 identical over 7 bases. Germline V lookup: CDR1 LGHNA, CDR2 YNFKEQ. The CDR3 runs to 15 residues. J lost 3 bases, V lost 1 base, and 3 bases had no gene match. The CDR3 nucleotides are TGTGCCAGCAGCCAAGGCGGGGGTGACTACAATGAGCAGTTCTTC. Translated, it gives CASSQGGGDYNEQFF.

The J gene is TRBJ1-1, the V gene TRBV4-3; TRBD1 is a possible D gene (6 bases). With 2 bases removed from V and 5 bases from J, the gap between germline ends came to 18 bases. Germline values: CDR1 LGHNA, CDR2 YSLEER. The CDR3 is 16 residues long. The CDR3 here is CASSQFSRQALTEAFF. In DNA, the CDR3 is TGCGCCAGCAGCCAATTCTCCCGACAGGCCTTGACTGAAGCTTTCTTT.

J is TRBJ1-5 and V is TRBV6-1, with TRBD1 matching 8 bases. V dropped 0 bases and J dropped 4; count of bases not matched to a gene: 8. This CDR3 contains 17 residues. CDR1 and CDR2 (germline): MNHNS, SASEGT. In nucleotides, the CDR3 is TGTGCCAGCAGTGAAGCGAACAGGGGGAAGGGTAATCAGCCCCAGCATTTT. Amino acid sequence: CASSEANRGKGNQPQHF.

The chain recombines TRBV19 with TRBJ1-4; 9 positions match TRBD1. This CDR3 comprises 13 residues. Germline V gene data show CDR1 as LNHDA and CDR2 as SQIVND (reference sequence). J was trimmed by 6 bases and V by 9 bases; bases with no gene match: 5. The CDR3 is CASEQGAHEKLFF. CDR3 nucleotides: TGTGCCAGCGAACAGGGGGCACATGAAAAACTGTTTTTT.

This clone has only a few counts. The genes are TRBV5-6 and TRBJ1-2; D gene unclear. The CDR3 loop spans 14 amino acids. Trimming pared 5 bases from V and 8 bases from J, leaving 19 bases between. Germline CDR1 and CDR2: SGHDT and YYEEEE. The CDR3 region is CASSTGEAHLGYTF. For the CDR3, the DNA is TGTGCCAGCAGTACCGGGGAGGCCCATTTGGGCTACACCTTC.

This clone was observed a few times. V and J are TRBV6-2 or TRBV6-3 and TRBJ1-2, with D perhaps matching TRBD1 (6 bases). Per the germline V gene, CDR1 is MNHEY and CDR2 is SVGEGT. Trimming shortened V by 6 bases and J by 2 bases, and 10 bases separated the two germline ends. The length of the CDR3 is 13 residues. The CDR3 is CASSHRDNYGYTF. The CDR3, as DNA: TGTGCCAGCAGCCACAGGGACAACTATGGCTACACCTTC.

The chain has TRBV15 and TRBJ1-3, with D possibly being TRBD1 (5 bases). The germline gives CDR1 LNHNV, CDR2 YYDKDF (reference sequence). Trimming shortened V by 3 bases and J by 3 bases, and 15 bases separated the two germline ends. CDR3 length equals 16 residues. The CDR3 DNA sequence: TGTGCCACCAGCAGGGAACAGGTAGTTGGTGGAAACACCATATATTTT. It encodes CATSREQVVGGNTIYF.

CDR3 protein: CASSEWDNTGNTIYF. Here the CDR3 DNA reads TGTGCCAGCAGTGAATGGGACAACACAGGAAACACCATATATTTT. The chain recombines TRBV25-1 with TRBJ1-3; D may be TRBD1 (6 bases). The CDR3 totals 15 residues. Looked up from germline, CDR1 is MGHDK and CDR2 is SYGVNS. Trimming removed 1 base at V and 4 bases at J, with 11 bases between.

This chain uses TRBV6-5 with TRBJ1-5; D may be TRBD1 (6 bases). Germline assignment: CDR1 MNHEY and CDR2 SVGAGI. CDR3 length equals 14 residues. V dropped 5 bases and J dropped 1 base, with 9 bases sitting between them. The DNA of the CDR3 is TGTGCCAGCAGTCTGGACAGAAGCAATCAGCCCCAGCATTTT. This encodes CASSLDRSNQPQHF.

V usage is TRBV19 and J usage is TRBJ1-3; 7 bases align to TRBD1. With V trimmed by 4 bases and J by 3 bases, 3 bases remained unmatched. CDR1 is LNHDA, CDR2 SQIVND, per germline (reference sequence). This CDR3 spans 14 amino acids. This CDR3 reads CASSTDRVGNTIYF. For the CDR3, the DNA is TGTGCCAGTAGTACCGACAGGGTTGGAAACACCATATATTTT.

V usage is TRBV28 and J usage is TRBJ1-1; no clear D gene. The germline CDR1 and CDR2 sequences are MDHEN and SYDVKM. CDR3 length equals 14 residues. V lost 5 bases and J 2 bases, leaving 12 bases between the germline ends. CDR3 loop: CASSPPHRNTEAFF. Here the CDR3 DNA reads TGTGCCAGCAGTCCCCCCCATAGAAACACTGAAGCTTTCTTT.

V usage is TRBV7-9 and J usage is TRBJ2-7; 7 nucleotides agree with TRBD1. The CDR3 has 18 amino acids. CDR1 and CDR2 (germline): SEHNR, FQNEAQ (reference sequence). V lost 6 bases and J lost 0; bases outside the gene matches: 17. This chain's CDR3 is CASSSTGQISRPSYEQYF. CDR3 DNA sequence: TGTGCCAGCAGTTCCACGGGACAGATTAGCCGGCCCTCCTACGAGCAGTACTTC.

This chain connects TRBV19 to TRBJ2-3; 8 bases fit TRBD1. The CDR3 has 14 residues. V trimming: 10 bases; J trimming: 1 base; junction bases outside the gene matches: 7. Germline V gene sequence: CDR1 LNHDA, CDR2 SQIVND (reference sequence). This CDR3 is CAIGTGLGTDTQYF. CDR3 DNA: TGTGCCATTGGGACAGGCCTAGGCACAGATACGCAGTATTTT.

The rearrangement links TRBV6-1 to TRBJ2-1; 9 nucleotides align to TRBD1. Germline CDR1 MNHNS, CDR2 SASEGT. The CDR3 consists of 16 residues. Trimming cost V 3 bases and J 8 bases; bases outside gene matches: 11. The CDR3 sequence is CASSDAGTGSPYEQFF. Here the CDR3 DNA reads TGTGCCAGCAGTGACGCCGGGACAGGGAGTCCTTATGAGCAGTTCTTC.

This CDR3 reads CAWQPGQWSLNEQFF. CDR3 coding DNA: TGTGCCTGGCAGCCGGGACAGTGGTCACTCAATGAGCAGTTCTTC. The J gene is TRBJ2-1, the V gene TRBV30; 7 nucleotides line up with TRBD1. CDR1 and CDR2 (germline): GTSNPN, SVGIG (reference sequence). With V trimmed by 5 bases and J by 6 bases, 13 bases remained unmatched. This CDR3 has 15 amino acids.